This T cell receptor beta chain was found in a study of T-cell memory formation after mild COVID-19. TCRdb independently ran MiXCR on the 5' RACE reads; one entry per CDR3 protein. Found here are approximately 580,000 distinct CDR3 sequences, roughly 20% of them singletons; the top ten hold around 13%. The ends were cut back, 4 bases at V and 9 bases at J, with 10 bases in the middle. Germline CDR1 is SGHDN and CDR2 is FVKESK. The CDR3 sequence is 11 residues long. Sequenced material: PBMCs or a T cell subset sorted from them (not recorded which). The sequence came from an adult woman who had mild COVID-19 (a few samples of this study predate the infection). Cell type and time point are not known. V usage is TRBV14 and J usage is TRBJ2-7; the D gene is possibly TRBD1 (6 bases). The chain's CDR3 is CASSLTGLQYF. The DNA of the CDR3 is TGTGCCAGCAGCCTCACAGGGTTGCAGTACTTC.